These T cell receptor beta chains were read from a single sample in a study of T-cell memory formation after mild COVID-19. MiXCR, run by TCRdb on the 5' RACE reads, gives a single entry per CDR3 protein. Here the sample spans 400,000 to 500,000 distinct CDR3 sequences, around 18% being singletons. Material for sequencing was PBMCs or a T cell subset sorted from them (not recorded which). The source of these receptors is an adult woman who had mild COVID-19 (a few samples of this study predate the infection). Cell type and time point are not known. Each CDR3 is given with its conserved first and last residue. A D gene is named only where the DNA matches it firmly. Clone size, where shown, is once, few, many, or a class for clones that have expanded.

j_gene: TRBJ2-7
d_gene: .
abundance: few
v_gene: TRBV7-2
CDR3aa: CASSLSPGISYEQYF
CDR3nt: TGTGCCAGCAGCTTATCCCCAGGGATCTCCTACGAGCAGTACTTC

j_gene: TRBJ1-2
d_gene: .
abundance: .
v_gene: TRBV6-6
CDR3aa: CASKSAVGNYGYTF
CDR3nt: TGTGCCAGCAAGTCGGCGGTCGGTAACTATGGCTACACCTTC

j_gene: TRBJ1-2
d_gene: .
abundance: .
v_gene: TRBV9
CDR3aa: CASSTHRTAGYGYTF
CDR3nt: TGTGCCAGCAGCACTCACAGGACAGCTGGCTATGGCTACACCTTC

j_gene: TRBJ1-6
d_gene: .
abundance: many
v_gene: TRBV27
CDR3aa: CASSPRRGYNSPLHF
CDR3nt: TGTGCCAGCAGTCCAAGGCGGGGGTATAATTCACCCCTCCACTTT

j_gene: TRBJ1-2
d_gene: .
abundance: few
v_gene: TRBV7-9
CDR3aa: CATRDLTSVNYGYTF
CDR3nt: TGTGCCACGCGGGACCTCACTTCTGTAAACTATGGCTACACCTTC

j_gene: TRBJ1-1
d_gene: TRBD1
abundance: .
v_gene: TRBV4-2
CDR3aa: CASSRIPLGGLFSPEAFF
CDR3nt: TGTGCCAGCAGCCGTATACCTCTAGGGGGCCTTTTCTCCCCTGAAGCTTTCTTT

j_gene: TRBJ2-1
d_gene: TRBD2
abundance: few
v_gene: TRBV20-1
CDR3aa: CSASGLLAGDHNEQFF
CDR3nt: TGCAGTGCTAGTGGGCTACTAGCGGGAGATCACAATGAGCAGTTCTTC

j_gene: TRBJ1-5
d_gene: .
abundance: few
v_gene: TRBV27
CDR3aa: CASSLDPTRPQHF
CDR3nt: TGTGCCAGCAGTTTAGACCCTACGAGGCCCCAGCATTTT

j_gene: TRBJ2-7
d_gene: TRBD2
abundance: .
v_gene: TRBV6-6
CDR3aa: CASSYWGEGSYEQYF
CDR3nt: TGTGCCAGCAGTTACTGGGGGGAGGGCAGCTACGAGCAGTACTTC

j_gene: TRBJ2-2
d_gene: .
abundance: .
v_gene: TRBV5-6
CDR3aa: CASSFQWERSGELFF
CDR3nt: TGTGCCAGCAGCTTTCAGTGGGAGCGGTCCGGGGAGCTGTTTTTT

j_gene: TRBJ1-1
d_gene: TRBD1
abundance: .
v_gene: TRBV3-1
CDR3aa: CASRELHQGAATEAFF
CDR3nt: TGTGCCAGCAGAGAACTTCATCAGGGGGCAGCCACTGAAGCTTTCTTT

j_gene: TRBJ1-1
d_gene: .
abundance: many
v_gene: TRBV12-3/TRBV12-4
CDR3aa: CASSPGGEAFF
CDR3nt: TGTGCCAGCAGCCCGGGGGGTGAAGCTTTCTTT

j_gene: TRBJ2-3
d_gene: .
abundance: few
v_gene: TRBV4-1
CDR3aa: CASSFTEQGMGADTQYF
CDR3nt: TGCGCCAGCAGCTTCACGGAGCAGGGGATGGGGGCAGATACGCAGTATTTT

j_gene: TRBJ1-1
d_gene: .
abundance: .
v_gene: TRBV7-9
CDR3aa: CASSLEQITEAFF
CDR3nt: TGTGCCAGCAGCTTAGAACAGATCACTGAAGCTTTCTTT

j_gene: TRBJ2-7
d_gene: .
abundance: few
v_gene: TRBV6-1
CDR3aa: CASNEREQYF
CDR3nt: TGTGCCAGCAACGAGAGGGAGCAGTACTTC

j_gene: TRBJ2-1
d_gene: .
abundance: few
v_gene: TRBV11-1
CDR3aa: CASSPHGMGLDEQFF
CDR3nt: TGTGCCAGCAGCCCACATGGTATGGGGCTGGATGAGCAGTTCTTC

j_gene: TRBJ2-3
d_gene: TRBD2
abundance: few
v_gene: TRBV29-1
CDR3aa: CSVVSASGRVFSTDTQYF
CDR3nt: TGCAGCGTTGTCTCGGCTAGCGGGAGGGTGTTTAGCACAGATACGCAGTATTTT

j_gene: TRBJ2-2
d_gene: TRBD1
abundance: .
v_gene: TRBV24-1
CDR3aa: CATSERDRGPVGELFF
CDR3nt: TGTGCCACCAGTGAAAGGGACAGGGGGCCGGTCGGGGAGCTGTTTTTT

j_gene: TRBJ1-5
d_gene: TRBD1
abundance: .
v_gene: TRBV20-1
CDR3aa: CSAHLQGQGDQPQHF
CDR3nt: TGCAGTGCTCACCTACAGGGACAGGGGGACCAGCCCCAGCATTTT

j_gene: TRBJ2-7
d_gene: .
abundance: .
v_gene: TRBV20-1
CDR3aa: CSATGQAYEQYF
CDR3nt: TGCAGTGCTACGGGACAAGCCTACGAGCAGTACTTC